This T cell receptor (beta chain) was recorded in a study of blood T cell repertoires in COVID-19. At the level of the study: COVID-19 samples, acute and convalescent, were from the United States, Italy and Spain.

This clone was detected many times. V lost 6 bases, J lost 5 bases, and 11 bases lay in between. Germline CDR1 reads ENHRY; CDR2 reads SYGVKD. CDR3 length: 13 amino acids. Sequencing used immunoSEQ multiplex PCR; TCRdb keeps in-frame clones, though not all of them. This table holds 400,000 to 500,000 clones, 70% to 90% found once. This sequence joins TRBV10-3 and TRBJ1-3; D unresolved. The specimen sequenced was PBMCs or T cells enriched from blood (not recorded which). This receptor was taken from a woman in her thirties or forties who had recovered from COVID-19. The CDR3 sequence: CAISTDTRNTIYF. CDR3 in DNA: TGTGCCATCAGCACAGACACGCGAAACACCATATATTTT.